The 21 T cell receptor beta chains in this list originate from one sample, sequenced in a study of cytomegalovirus exposure and HLA in healthy donors. PCR amplification relied on 60 Vbeta primers (plus 13 Jbeta primers). Sequenced by immunoSEQ multiplex PCR; TCRdb stores in-frame clones only, minus some. The table shows about 130,000 clones, with approximately 75% occurring only once. The sequencing input was PBMCs. Receptor source: a young man in good health and CMV-seronegative.

This chain connects TRBV10-1 to TRBJ1-1, with unresolved D. CDR3 length: 15 residues. Germline loops: CDR1 WNHNN, CDR2 SYGVQD (reference sequence). The V and J ends lost 0 bases and 0 bases respectively, with 8 bases between them. The CDR3 spells CASSESAGMNTEAFF. The DNA for the CDR3 is TGCGCCAGCAGTGAGTCGGCTGGCATGAACACTGAAGCTTTCTTT.

This sequence joins TRBV7-2 and TRBJ1-2; D is ambiguous. From germline, CDR1 is SGHTA and CDR2 FQGNSA. V lost 5 bases and J 3 bases, leaving 4 bases between the germline ends. CDR3 length: 11 amino acids. CDR3 region: CASSRDYGYTF. The CDR3 nucleotides read TGTGCCAGCAGCCGGGACTATGGCTACACCTTC. The entire variable domain, with the rest obtained from reference TRBV7-2 and TRBJ1-2, is as follows: GAGVSQSPSNKVTEKGKDVELRCDPISGHTALYWYRQSLGQGLEFLIYFQGNSAPDKSGLPSDRFSAERTGGSVSTLTIQRTQQEDSAVYLCASSRDYGYTFGSGTRLTVV.

The V call is TRBV6-1, the J call TRBJ2-5, with 7 positions matching TRBD1. This CDR3 contains 13 residues. Germline CDR1 and CDR2: MNHNS and SASEGT. J lost 3 bases, V lost 5 bases, and 3 bases had no gene match. This chain's CDR3 is CASSFDREETQYF. In nucleotides, the CDR3 is TGTGCCAGCAGTTTTGACAGGGAAGAGACCCAGTACTTC.

The table lists this clone with a few counts. The genes are TRBV11-1 and TRBJ2-7, with TRBD2 as a possible D gene (6 bases). Germline V CDR1 and CDR2: SGHAT, FQDESV (reference sequence). Trimming removed 5 bases at V and 2 bases at J, with 16 bases between. The CDR3 is 15 residues long. The CDR3 coding sequence is TGTGCCAGCAGCCAGATGATGGGCGGGGCCTACGAGCAGTACTTC. Encoded protein: CASSQMMGGAYEQYF.

The V and J genes are TRBV4-2 and TRBJ2-3; 8 bases are a match to TRBD2. The CDR3 contains 14 residues. V lost 6 bases, J lost 1 base, and 3 bases stayed unmatched. Germline CDR1 is LGHNA and CDR2 is YNFKEQ. The CDR3 protein is CASRLSGGTDTQYF. The CDR3 nucleotides read TGTGCCAGCAGGCTTAGCGGGGGCACAGATACGCAGTATTTT.

The chain is built from TRBV30 and TRBJ2-7; tentatively, D is TRBD1 (6 bases). Trimming removed 0 bases at V and 3 bases at J, with 9 bases between. The germline V gene has CDR1 GTSNPN and CDR2 SVGIG (reference sequence). The CDR3 is 13 amino acids. The CDR3 region has the DNA TGTGCCTGGAGTGTACAGGGTAACTACGAGCAGTACTTC. This sequence encodes CAWSVQGNYEQYF. The variable domain in full, with the rest retrieved from reference TRBV30 and TRBJ2-7, is SQTIHQWPATLVQPVGSPLSLECTVEGTSNPNLYWYRQAAGRGLQLLFYSVGIGQISSEVPQNLSASRPQDRQFILSSKKLLLSDSGFYLCAWSVQGNYEQYFGPGTRLTVT.

This clone occurred a few times. V gene TRBV10-3 combines with J gene TRBJ2-5; 8 bases align to TRBD2. Germline V gene data show CDR1 as ENHRY and CDR2 as SYGVKD. CDR3 length: 16 amino acids. With V trimmed by 8 bases and J by 2 bases, 13 bases remained unmatched. The CDR3 nucleotides read TGTGCCATCGTGGGGGTGGCTAGCGGGCTACAAGAGACCCAGTACTTC. It specifies CAIVGVASGLQETQYF.

The rearrangement joins TRBV28 to TRBJ2-1, with 9 bases lining up with TRBD2. The CDR3 totals 16 residues. With V trimmed by 2 bases and J by 8 bases, 10 bases remained unmatched. Per the germline V gene, CDR1 is MDHEN and CDR2 is SYDVKM. Here the CDR3 reads CASSLNRGGGAYEQFF. CDR3 sequence (DNA): TGTGCCAGCAGTTTAAATCGGGGCGGGGGGGCGTATGAGCAGTTCTTC.

The chain links TRBV9 to TRBJ2-2; TRBD2 is a possible D gene (7 bases). Trimming took off 3 bases at V and 6 bases at J, with 33 bases between the two ends. This CDR3 is built from 21 residues. CDR1 and CDR2 from the germline V gene are SGDLS and YYNGEE. The CDR3 region is CASSGKRASGNPPRGPGELFF. In nucleotides, the CDR3 is TGTGCCAGCAGCGGGAAGCGGGCTAGCGGAAATCCTCCCAGGGGCCCCGGGGAGCTGTTTTTT.

V usage is TRBV11-3 and J usage is TRBJ2-3, with TRBD2 matching over 13 bases. Trimming cost V 5 bases and J 5 bases; bases outside gene matches: 7. The CDR3 is 16 amino acids. Germline V gene data show CDR1 as SGHNT and CDR2 as YENEEA. The CDR3 protein is CASSPTSGGAGDTQYF. CDR3 nucleotides: TGTGCCAGCAGCCCCACTAGCGGGGGGGCCGGAGATACGCAGTATTTT.

V is TRBV5-4 and J is TRBJ2-7; D is unclear. The V gene lost 4 bases and the J gene lost 0 bases, with 8 bases spanning the gap. Germline values: CDR1 SGHNT, CDR2 YYREEE (reference sequence). This CDR3 is 13 amino acids long. The CDR3 DNA follows: TGTGCCAGCAGCGTGGATTACTCCTACGAGCAGTACTTC. Its protein product is CASSVDYSYEQYF.

The V call is TRBV15, the J call TRBJ2-4, with 8 nucleotides matching TRBD1. J gave up 1 base and V 2 bases, and 1 base lay outside the gene matches. Germline CDR1 LNHNV, CDR2 YYDKDF (reference sequence). The CDR3 spans 15 residues. CDR3: CATSRQGAAKNIQYF. The CDR3 DNA sequence: TGTGCCACCAGCAGACAGGGGGCGGCCAAAAACATTCAGTACTTC.

J is TRBJ2-7 and V is TRBV27; 9 positions match TRBD1. Looked up from germline, CDR1 is MNHEY and CDR2 is SMNVEV (reference sequence). The CDR3 extends over 16 amino acids. J lost 3 bases, V lost 1 base, and 7 bases had no gene match. Written as DNA, the CDR3 is TGTGCCAGCAGTTTATATGTAGGGGACAGGGTCTACGAGCAGTACTTC. This sequence encodes CASSLYVGDRVYEQYF.

The CDR3 loop reads CASSYTQWSSYEQYF. DNA for the CDR3: TGTGCCAGCAGTTACACTCAGTGGAGCTCCTACGAGCAGTACTTC. The chain links TRBV6-5 to TRBJ2-7; D is unresolved. Germline V lookup: CDR1 MNHEY, CDR2 SVGAGI. The CDR3 sequence is 15 residues long. The ends were cut back, 2 bases at V and 0 bases at J, with 11 bases in the middle.

This chain links TRBV5-4 with TRBJ1-2; 9 bases map to TRBD1. Germline-derived CDR1 and CDR2 are SGHNT and YYREEE (reference sequence). Trimming took 0 bases from V and 1 from J; bases not matched to a gene: 4. The CDR3 length is 16 residues. The CDR3 bases are TGTGCCAGCAGCTTGGTTAGGACAGGGGTTAACTATGGCTACACCTTC. It yields the protein CASSLVRTGVNYGYTF.

This chain's CDR3 is CAWSHGQSLYNEQFF. The CDR3 DNA is TGTGCCTGGAGCCACGGACAGTCACTTTACAATGAGCAGTTCTTC. The chain joins TRBV30 to TRBJ2-1; D is perhaps TRBD1 (6 bases). V was pared by 3 bases and J by 4 bases, with 16 bases between. In germline, CDR1 is GTSNPN, CDR2 SVGIG (reference sequence). The CDR3 extends over 15 amino acids.

The V and J genes are TRBV18 and TRBJ1-2, with D tentatively TRBD1 (5 bases). The V end lost 3 bases, the J end lost 0 bases, and 8 bases lay between the germline ends. Per germline, CDR1 KGHSH and CDR2 LQKENI. The CDR3 consists of 14 residues. The CDR3 DNA is TGTGCCAGCTCACCCGACAGAGCTAACTATGGCTACACCTTC. This encodes CASSPDRANYGYTF.

V and J are TRBV7-6 and TRBJ2-2; perhaps TRBD1 as D (6 bases). Germline V gene lookup returns CDR1 SGHVS and CDR2 FNYEAQ. This CDR3 contains 14 residues. The V and J ends lost 6 bases and 3 bases respectively, with 11 bases between them. In DNA, the CDR3 is TGTGCCAGCAGTCCCGGACAGTACACCGGGGAGCTGTTTTTT. Its translation is CASSPGQYTGELFF.

This rearrangement joins TRBV7-9 to TRBJ2-1, with 12 bases fitting TRBD2. This CDR3 spans 16 amino acids. J lost 5 bases, V lost 2 bases, and 4 bases had no gene match. Looked up from germline, CDR1 is SEHNR and CDR2 is FQNEAQ (reference sequence). The CDR3 nucleotides are TGTGCCAGCAGCTTACTAGCGGGGGGGCCCCACAATGAGCAGTTCTTC. As protein: CASSLLAGGPHNEQFF.

The sample holds a few counts of this clone. V is TRBV28 and J is TRBJ2-7, with D maybe TRBD1 (6 bases). CDR1 and CDR2 from the germline V gene are MDHEN and SYDVKM. Trimming stripped 5 bases from V and 6 bases from J, with 17 bases between. This CDR3 spans 14 amino acids. The CDR3 spells CASSVTGIGAEQYF. The CDR3 DNA reads TGTGCCAGCAGTGTCACAGGGATAGGTGCCGAGCAGTACTTC.

The chain is built from TRBV7-2 and TRBJ2-5; 7 bases agree with TRBD1. The CDR3 runs 15 residues. The junction had 5 bases not matched to a gene; V was cut back by 4 bases and J by 0 bases. Germline loops: CDR1 SGHTA, CDR2 FQGNSA. CDR3: CASSSGTAYQETQYF. The CDR3 nucleotides read TGTGCCAGCAGCTCCGGGACAGCGTACCAAGAGACCCAGTACTTC.